What follows is one T cell receptor (beta chain) and its context. The antigen is undetermined. Treatment denoted: oral pan-JAK inhibitor, 5-10 mg twice daily. The sample belongs to a study of CD8+ T cells in alopecia areata. For the study at large: Patients in the study were on tofacitinib for 6 to 18 months, then off it for 6 months. Study-level results: A large proportion of expanded lesional clones were detected persisting in scalp and blood during tofacitinib.

The CDR3 consists of 12 residues. Trimming left V 4 bases short and J 4 bases short, with 10 bases between. Germline V gives CDR1 SQVTM, CDR2 ANQGSEA. Once RNA had been extracted, it was reverse transcribed into cDNA to act as the sequencing template. Some clones are missing from TCRdb's copy, which holds only in-frame ones; the method was immunoSEQ multiplex PCR. The table records about 250,000 clones, around three fifths of them present only once. This TCR came from a human donor with alopecia areata. The chain has TRBV29-1 and TRBJ1-1; D is ambiguous. This specimen was CD4+ T cells sorted from blood, taken at week 52, from a patient treated with tofacitinib. CDR3 protein: CSVASQSTEAFF. CDR3 nucleotide sequence: TGCAGCGTTGCCAGCCAAAGCACTGAAGCTTTCTTT.